The clone carrying this T cell receptor (beta chain) was counted only a few times. Its specificity is not known. The sample comes from a study of T cell repertoires in cytomegalovirus infection. TCRdb used MiXCR to reprocess the reads, holding one entry per CDR3 protein. The data contain 300,000 to 400,000 distinct CDR3 sequences, 20% to 25% of them singletons. The TCR originated in a human donor in good health (CMV status not recorded). Some clones in this sample may be carry-over from other donors' samples. The specimen comprised cultured PBMCs, sampled from culture after CMV antigen stimulation.

CDR3 bases: TGTGCCACCCTTATAGCGGGAGAGGGTGAGCAGTTCTTC. Translated: CATLIAGEGEQFF. The chain joins TRBV15 to TRBJ2-1; 9 bases align to TRBD2. This CDR3 comprises 13 residues. Trimming at V came to 8 bases and at J to 9 bases, leaving 8 bases not matched to a gene. Germline CDR1 reads LNHNV; CDR2 reads YYDKDF (reference sequence).